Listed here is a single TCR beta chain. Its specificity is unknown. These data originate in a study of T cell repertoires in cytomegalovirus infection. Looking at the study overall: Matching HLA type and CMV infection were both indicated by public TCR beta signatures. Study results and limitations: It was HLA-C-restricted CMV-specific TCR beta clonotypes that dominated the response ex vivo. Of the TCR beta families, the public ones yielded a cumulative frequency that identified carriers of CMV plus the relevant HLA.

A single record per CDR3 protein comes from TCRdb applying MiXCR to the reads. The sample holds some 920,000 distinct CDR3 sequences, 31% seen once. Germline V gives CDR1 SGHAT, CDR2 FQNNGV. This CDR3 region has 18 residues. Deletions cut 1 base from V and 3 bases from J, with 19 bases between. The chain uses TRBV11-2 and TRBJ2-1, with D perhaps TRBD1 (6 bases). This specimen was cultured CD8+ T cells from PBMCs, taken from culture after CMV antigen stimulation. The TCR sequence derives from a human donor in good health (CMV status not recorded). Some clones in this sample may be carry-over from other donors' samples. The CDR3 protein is CASSLVVITGTFYNEQFF. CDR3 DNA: TGTGCCAGCAGCTTAGTGGTTATAACCGGGACATTCTACAATGAGCAGTTCTTC.